Each of the 17 T cell receptor beta chains below was sequenced from the same sample in a study of monozygotic twins with inflammatory bowel disease (dated by TCRdb to the late 2010s). The library relied on 5' RACE. The instrument was an Illumina HiSeq 2500. TCRdb reprocessed the reads, reporting each CDR3 protein sequence once and no DNA. The sample's table covers some 150,000 distinct CDR3 sequences. The ten top clones hold about 8% of the sample. Sequenced: blood. The receptors come from a human donor with ulcerative colitis or Crohn's disease, or a healthy co-twin of an affected twin (not recorded which).

J is TRBJ1-5 and V is TRBV20-1; TCRdb's D call of TRBD1 is untestable without DNA. The CDR3 contains 15 residues. Germline assignment: CDR1 DFQATT and CDR2 SNEGSKA (reference sequence). CDR3 sequence: CSAYRGVPSNQPQHF.

CDR3 sequence: CASSSDRGQVYGYTF. The rearrangement joins TRBV5-1 to TRBJ1-2; TCRdb proposes TRBD1, but this gene call is untestable without DNA. This CDR3 is built from 15 residues. Germline CDR1 reads SGHRS; CDR2 reads YFSETQ. Based on the CDR3 plus reference TRBV5-1 and TRBJ1-2, the full variable domain is KAGVTQTPRYLIKTRGQQVTLSCSPISGHRSVSWYQQTPGQGLQFLFEYFSETQRNKGNFPGRFSGRQFSNSRSEMNVSTLELGDSALYLCASSSDRGQVYGYTFGSGTRLTVV.

This rearrangement joins TRBV29-1 to TRBJ2-1; no DNA is available, so the TRBD2 call from TCRdb remains unchecked. The germline V gene encodes CDR1 SQVTM and CDR2 ANQGSEA. This CDR3 is built from 12 residues. The CDR3 protein is CGTSGTYNEQFF.

The V and J genes are TRBV28 and TRBJ1-4. CDR3 length: 15 amino acids. The germline CDR1 and CDR2 sequences are MDHEN and SYDVKM. The CDR3 protein is CASSWDSLGPRKLFF.

This chain connects TRBV11-2 to TRBJ1-1. CDR3 length equals 13 residues. CDR1 and CDR2 (germline): SGHAT, FQNNGV. CDR3 protein: CASSLDAKGSAFF.

The chain recombines TRBV29-1 with TRBJ2-2; TCRdb proposes TRBD2, but this gene call is untestable without DNA. The CDR3 extends over 16 amino acids. From germline, CDR1 is SQVTM and CDR2 ANQGSEA. This CDR3 reads CSVAWRGLDGIGELFF.

V is TRBV20-1 and J is TRBJ2-7; TCRdb gives TRBD2 as the D gene, but with no DNA this cannot be confirmed. Germline V gene sequence: CDR1 DFQATT, CDR2 SNEGSKA (reference sequence). CDR3 length: 16 amino acids. The CDR3: CSAATSGRPASYEQYF.

The gene calls are TRBV10-3 and TRBJ1-2; TCRdb proposes TRBD1, but this gene call is untestable without DNA. The CDR3 consists of 15 residues. Germline assignment: CDR1 ENHRY and CDR2 SYGVKD. The CDR3: CAISESRGEDYGYTF.

The V gene is TRBV15, the J gene TRBJ2-1; the TCRdb D gene call, TRBD1, has no DNA to confirm it. The CDR3 spans 16 residues. Germline V gene sequence: CDR1 LNHNV, CDR2 YYDKDF (reference sequence). CDR3 sequence: CATSRVTGGFYNEQFF.

The chain is built from TRBV27 and TRBJ2-1; with no DNA, the TCRdb D assignment of TRBD2 cannot be verified. CDR1 and CDR2 (germline): MNHEY, SMNVEV (reference sequence). The CDR3 loop spans 18 amino acids. This CDR3 reads CASSSTSGRAGAYNEQFF.

The chain combines TRBV5-1 with TRBJ2-3; TCRdb names TRBD1, which stays unverified in the absence of DNA. This CDR3 spans 16 amino acids. Germline CDR1 is SGHRS and CDR2 is YFSETQ. CDR3 protein: CASSLVPGGSTDTQYF.

The J gene is TRBJ2-2, the V gene TRBV6-5; as DNA is missing, the TRBD2 call by TCRdb cannot be tested. CDR3 length equals 16 residues. CDR1 and CDR2 (germline): MNHEY, SVGAGI. This chain's CDR3 is CASSSLLAVDTGELFF.

CDR3 sequence reads: CASSYNRGGEQYF. The rearrangement joins TRBV6-5 to TRBJ2-7; the TCRdb D gene call, TRBD1, has no DNA to confirm it. The CDR3 covers 13 residues. Germline values: CDR1 MNHEY, CDR2 SVGAGI.

The chain is built from TRBV20-1 and TRBJ1-5; TCRdb's D call of TRBD1 is untestable without DNA. Germline CDR1 is DFQATT and CDR2 is SNEGSKA (reference sequence). This CDR3 spans 15 amino acids. The CDR3 reads CSAVDRVESNQPQHF.

The J gene is TRBJ2-7, the V gene TRBV11-2. The CDR3 runs 13 residues. Germline assignment: CDR1 SGHAT and CDR2 FQNNGV. The CDR3 reads CASSQLRSSEQYF.

The chain joins TRBV25-1 to TRBJ1-2; TCRdb picks TRBD1, but there is no DNA to check that call. The CDR3 loop spans 15 amino acids. Germline CDR1 and CDR2: MGHDK and SYGVNS. The chain's CDR3 is CASSEMGQGGYGYTF.

The rearrangement uses TRBV6-2 or TRBV6-3 and TRBJ2-3; TCRdb calls TRBD2, which cannot be checked without DNA. Germline V CDR1 and CDR2: MNHEY, SVGEGT. This CDR3 is built from 14 residues. The chain's CDR3 is CASSDGRPRDTQYF.